This T cell receptor beta chain was identified in a study of shared clonotypes between healthy human individuals (dated by TCRdb to the early 2020s). Study-level background: The cohort comprised a couple of women and a few men aged 18 to 49 years. Per donor, three plates each were used for CD4 naive and CD4 memory, two for CD8 naive, and one for CD8 memory. Blood TCR repertoires of about five healthy adults were deeply sequenced to estimate repertoire size and the extent of clonotype sharing between individuals. To increase sequencing depth and limit assay-specific biases, TCR repertoire library preparation and sequencing were carried out by different laboratories using diverse techniques. Per donor, leukapheresis produced somewhere between about 0.8 and 9.5 billion PBMCs. On the study overall, not on this receptor specifically: Because the study included only a small number of donors, the genetic and exposure-history diversity represented was limited. Based on pairwise subsampling, the degree of clonotype sharing among donors was expected to be affected by sequencing depth. Naive subsets generally had larger estimated clonotype richness than memory subsets. Higher generation probabilities were observed for clonotypes shared by all four sorted-subset donors than for non-shared clonotypes. Rarefaction of sorted-subset datasets indicated incomplete sequencing despite the large sequencing depth. Sharing across four donors was observed for roughly 5% of naive CD4, less than 4% of naive CD8, 2% to 2.5% of memory CD4, and roughly 0.4% of memory CD8 clonotypes. Sampling was limited to blood, and TCR repertoires in tissue likely differ from TCR repertoires in blood.

As encoded in the germline V gene (reference sequence), CDR1 is MNHEY while CDR2 is SMNVEV. Between the V and J ends, shortened by 6 bases and 5 bases respectively, the junction contains 22 bases. The cysteine opens and the phenylalanine closes a CDR3 of 17 amino acids. Solely the CDR3 DNA is kept, with 51 bases framed from the first base. The donors were healthy, HIV-negative adults who had no recently reported acute infections or vaccinations. All donors were Caucasian adults living in Nashville, Tennessee, USA. Magnetic negative selection was used to enrich CD4+ T cells, after which naive cells were positively selected on CD45RA and the negative fraction became the memory subset. After blood collection by leukapheresis, PBMCs were isolated using Ficoll-Histopaque density gradient centrifugation and then cryopreserved in the vapor phase of liquid nitrogen. Analytical flow cytometry was used to check the purity and quantity of each magnetically sorted T cell population. Each sorted fraction had its genomic DNA isolated and then quantified by UV absorbance on a Nanodrop 2000c.

This clone was observed a single time. No cognate antigen has been identified for it. Nothing much larger sits one base from this clone, and base qualities are not available. Using the deep immunoSEQ assay, multiplex PCR amplified TCR CDR3 regions from genomic DNA. Genomic DNA extracted from each cell subset was distributed evenly over all wells of several immunoSEQ 96-well plates, and each plate served as one replicate. For sorted subsets, about 210 ng of genomic DNA, equivalent to 25,000 to 35,000 T cell genomes, went into each replicate PCR. Purified libraries were measured with a Qubit 3.0 fluorometer, size-checked on a Bioanalyzer 2100, and measured again with the KAPA Library Quantification kit. Each immunoSEQ 96-well plate was sequenced on its own single-read 150-cycle Illumina NextSeq 550 flow cell. The paper's processing steps were these. Because the immunoSEQ output included only junctional sequences and no quality scores, the filtering could not be the same as the filtering used for full-length reads. Sequences were annotated with PyIR, a Python wrapper for IgBLAST v1.9, using IMGT germline references to assign V/J genes and CDR3. Any read was removed if the V/J assignment was weak (E-value above 1e-6), the CDR3 was missing, or the read contained stop codons, out-of-frame junctions, or ambiguous translated residues. V3J clonotypes were defined by identical inferred V gene, J gene, and CDR3 amino acid sequence. Percentage overlap between repertoires was computed as shared unique clonotypes divided by the size of the smaller repertoire. Three approaches were used to assess repertoire richness: RTK rarefaction, the Chao1 estimator, and Recon v2.1 estimates of unobserved clonotypes. OLGA was used to compute generation probabilities for all TCRbeta clonotypes that the gDNA method yielded from a few donors. TCRdb's version of the immuneACCESS table is confined to in-frame rearrangements and falls short of the full clone set. An unresolved V gene accounts for under half of the shortfall where checked; the remainder is of unknown origin. The V and J calls and clone size come from that table; D and trimming were worked out from the DNA. The sample records about 2.5 million clones, approximately 90% of which are singletons. The leading ten clones occupy about 0.36% of the sample.

Sequencing was performed on naive CD4+ T cells from PBMCs. The cell subset or site tag for this specimen amounts to: CD45RA+ positively selected. This TCR derives from a man aged 18 to 29 in good health. Some clones in this sample may be carry-over from other donors' samples. The sequence links TRBV27 to TRBJ1-4; no confident D gene assignment can be made. The CDR3 reads as follows: CASRPLVGLAPNEKLFF. Here is the DNA: TGTGCCAGCAGGCCTCTTGTGGGCTTGGCACCAAATGAAAAACTGTTTTTT. The full variable domain, completed from the reference TRBV27 and TRBJ1-4 proteins outside the CDR3, reads EAQVTQNPRYLITVTGKKLTVTCSQNMNHEYMSWYRQDPGLGLRQIYYSMNVEVTDKGDVPEGYKVSRKEKRNFPLILESPSPNQTSLYFCASRPLVGLAPNEKLFFGSGTQLSVL.